These T cell receptor beta chains were read from a single sample in a study of T-cell reconstitution after alpha-beta-depleted transplantation in children. MiXCR, applied by TCRdb to the PCR reads, yields one record per CDR3 protein. The table records a few hundred thousand distinct CDR3 sequences, roughly 25% of them present only once. The sequencing here drew on PBMCs, taken before TCRalphabeta/CD19-depleted stem cell transplant. These receptors were obtained from a girl aged 2 to 10 with Fanconi anemia, due to receive a stem cell transplant. Each CDR3 is given without its conserved first and last residue. The order of the fields is CDR3 length, V gene, CDR3 protein.

cdr3_length: 12; v_call: TRBV6-1; cdr3_aa: ASSESRGTGELF
cdr3_length: 12; v_call: TRBV20-1; cdr3_aa: SARDWTSNTEAF
cdr3_length: 9; v_call: TRBV6-4; cdr3_aa: ASSDGYEQY
cdr3_length: 13; v_call: TRBV12-3/TRBV12-4; cdr3_aa: ASRFDGRGNQPQH
cdr3_length: 11; v_call: TRBV20-1; cdr3_aa: SAQSGRAYEQY
cdr3_length: 12; v_call: TRBV20-1; cdr3_aa: SALPVSRDRKQY
cdr3_length: 11; v_call: TRBV12-3/TRBV12-4; cdr3_aa: ASSFGTPYEQY
cdr3_length: 15; v_call: TRBV10-2; cdr3_aa: ASLSGRAGWVGNEQF
cdr3_length: 10; v_call: TRBV10-3; cdr3_aa: ASTTQPGELF
cdr3_length: 14; v_call: TRBV6-1; cdr3_aa: ASTSLAGGNTGELF
cdr3_length: 17; v_call: TRBV5-1; cdr3_aa: ASSLFGLLSEGPFDEQY
cdr3_length: 12; v_call: TRBV30; cdr3_aa: AWSRDRVWRGQF
cdr3_length: 13; v_call: TRBV29-1; cdr3_aa: SIRTGSSYNSPLH
cdr3_length: 12; v_call: TRBV20-1; cdr3_aa: SADTQSFSYEQY
cdr3_length: 15; v_call: TRBV10-3; cdr3_aa: AISPNRDPTLYNEQF
cdr3_length: 12; v_call: TRBV21-1; cdr3_aa: ASRKRQGVDEQF
cdr3_length: 13; v_call: TRBV16; cdr3_aa: ASSQSLTETYEQY
cdr3_length: 10; v_call: TRBV28; cdr3_aa: ASSLWPNEQF
cdr3_length: 14; v_call: TRBV4-2; cdr3_aa: ASSQDRQSYNSPLH
cdr3_length: 16; v_call: TRBV24-1; cdr3_aa: ATSESTSGYILTDTQY
cdr3_length: 14; v_call: TRBV6-4; cdr3_aa: ASGVRGRGIHQPQH
cdr3_length: 12; v_call: TRBV29-1; cdr3_aa: SVEAGSFSYEQY
cdr3_length: 13; v_call: TRBV12-3/TRBV12-4; cdr3_aa: ASSARLAQQETQY
cdr3_length: 7; v_call: TRBV29-1; cdr3_aa: SVGQRSY
cdr3_length: 14; v_call: TRBV7-9; cdr3_aa: ASSQLAGVFADTQY
cdr3_length: 14; v_call: TRBV7-3; cdr3_aa: ASSFDRTSGPYTQY
cdr3_length: 11; v_call: TRBV28; cdr3_aa: ASSLFMPYEQY
cdr3_length: 11; v_call: TRBV29-1; cdr3_aa: SVGSRAGETQY
cdr3_length: 13; v_call: TRBV18; cdr3_aa: ASSPPVRLNTEAF
cdr3_length: 9; v_call: TRBV29-1; cdr3_aa: SARVNTEAF